This TCR beta chain was captured in a study of identical twins. Turning to this clonotype: The antigen is unknown.

Study-level results: Beta out-of-frame sequences displayed a weaker excess of sharing between twins.

TCRdb reanalysed the 5' RACE reads using MiXCR and keeps one entry per CDR3 protein. Of about 480,000 distinct CDR3 sequences listed, 14% were seen once; the top ten hold around 0.48%. Germline-derived CDR1 and CDR2 are LGHDT and YNNKEL (reference sequence). Germline trimming cut 4 bases from V and 3 bases from J; bases unmatched to any gene: 12. CDR3 length: 16 amino acids. These data also formed part of another study, on yellow fever vaccine responses in identical twins.

This chain joins TRBV3-1 and TRBJ2-7, with 7 nucleotides matching TRBD1. This sequence originates from a young woman in good health. The sequenced sample consisted of CD4+ T cells sorted from blood. CDR3 DNA: TGTGCCAGCAGCCGAGGGGATTTGGACAGGTACTACGAGCAGTACTTC. Its translation: CASSRGDLDRYYEQYF.